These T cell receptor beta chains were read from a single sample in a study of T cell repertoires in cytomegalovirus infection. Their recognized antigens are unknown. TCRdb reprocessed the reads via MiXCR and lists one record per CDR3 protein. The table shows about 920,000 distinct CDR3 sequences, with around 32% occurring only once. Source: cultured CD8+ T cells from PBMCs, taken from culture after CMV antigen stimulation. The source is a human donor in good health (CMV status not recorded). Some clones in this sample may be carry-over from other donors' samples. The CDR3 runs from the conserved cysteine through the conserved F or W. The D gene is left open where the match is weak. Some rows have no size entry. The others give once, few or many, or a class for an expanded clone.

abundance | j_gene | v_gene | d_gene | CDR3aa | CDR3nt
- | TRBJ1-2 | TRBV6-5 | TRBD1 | CASSWGGGMGGYTF | TGTGCCAGTTCCTGGGGAGGGGGCATGGGCGGCTACACCTTC
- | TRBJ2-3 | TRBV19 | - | CASSIAGRRSDTQYF | TGTGCCAGTAGTATAGCGGGGCGCCGTTCGGATACGCAGTATTTT
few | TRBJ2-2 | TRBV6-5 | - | CASNRQYRNGELFF | TGTGCCAGCAACAGGCAGTATAGGAACGGGGAGCTGTTTTTT
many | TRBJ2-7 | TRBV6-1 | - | CATPRGGNRHEQYF | TGTGCCACCCCCAGAGGGGGAAATCGCCACGAGCAGTACTTC
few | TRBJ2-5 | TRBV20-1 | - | CSARDPERSQETQYF | TGCAGTGCTAGAGACCCGGAAAGGTCCCAAGAGACCCAGTACTTC
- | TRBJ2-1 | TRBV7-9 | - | CASSPKGGVNYNEQFF | TGTGCCAGCAGCCCCAAGGGGGGGGTCAACTACAATGAGCAGTTCTTC
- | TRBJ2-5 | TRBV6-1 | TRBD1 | CASSTRGQETQYF | TGTGCCAGCAGTACCAGGGGGCAAGAGACCCAGTACTTC
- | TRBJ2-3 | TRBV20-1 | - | CSALGQGWADTQYF | TGCAGTGCTTTGGGGCAGGGCTGGGCAGATACGCAGTATTTT
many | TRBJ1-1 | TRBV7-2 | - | CASSPGPGLNTEAFF | TGTGCCAGCAGCCCAGGGCCAGGGTTGAACACTGAAGCTTTCTTT
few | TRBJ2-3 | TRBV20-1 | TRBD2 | CSAPPAERGGQYF | TGCAGTGCCCCCCCCGCGGAGCGGGGGGGCCAGTATTTT
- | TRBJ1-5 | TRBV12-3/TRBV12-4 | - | CASREGGNQPQHF | TGTGCCAGCAGAGAGGGGGGCAATCAGCCCCAGCATTTT
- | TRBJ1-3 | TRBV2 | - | CASSGSDSGNTIYF | TGTGCCAGCAGTGGGTCAGATTCTGGAAACACCATATATTTT
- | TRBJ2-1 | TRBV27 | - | CASSLAGNLDEQFF | TGTGCCAGCAGTTTAGCGGGGAATTTGGATGAGCAGTTCTTC
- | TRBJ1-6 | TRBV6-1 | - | CASSESPLNAYNSPLHF | TGTGCCAGCAGTGAATCTCCCCTGAACGCCTATAATTCACCCCTCCACTTT
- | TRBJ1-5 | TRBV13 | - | CASSLGGGKFICNQPQHF | TGTGCCAGCAGCTTAGGTGGAGGGAAATTTATCTGCAATCAGCCCCAGCATTTT
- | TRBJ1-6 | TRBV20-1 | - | CSARDGTLSSRYNSPLHF | TGCAGTGCTAGAGATGGGACACTCTCTAGTCGGTATAATTCACCCCTCCACTTT
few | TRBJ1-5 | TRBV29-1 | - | CSVVEGGQDQHF | TGCAGCGTTGTGGAGGGCGGGCAAGACCAGCATTTT
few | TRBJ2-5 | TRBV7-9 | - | CASSFGPDPRDNAGTQYF | TGTGCCAGCAGCTTCGGGCCGGACCCGAGGGACAATGCAGGGACCCAGTACTTC
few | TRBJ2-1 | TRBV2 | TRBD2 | CATSGTSGGAAYNEQFF | TGTGCCACATCCGGGACTAGCGGGGGGGCGGCCTACAATGAGCAGTTCTTC
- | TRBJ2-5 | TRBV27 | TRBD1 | CASSADRGRETQYF | TGTGCCAGCAGCGCGGACAGGGGTAGGGAGACCCAGTACTTC
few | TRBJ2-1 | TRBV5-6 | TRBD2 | CASSLARLATHNEQFF | TGTGCCAGCAGCTTGGCCAGACTAGCGACGCACAATGAGCAGTTCTTC
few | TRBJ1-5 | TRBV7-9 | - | CASSFPESNQPQHF | TGTGCCAGCAGCTTTCCCGAGAGCAATCAGCCCCAGCATTTT
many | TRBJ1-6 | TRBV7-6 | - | CASSSSSGKGQQTWGSPLHF | TGTGCCAGCAGCTCCTCTTCTGGGAAGGGACAACAAACCTGGGGTTCACCCCTCCACTTT
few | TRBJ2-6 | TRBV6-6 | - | CASTDSGANVLTF | TGTGCCAGCACAGACTCTGGGGCCAACGTCCTGACTTTC
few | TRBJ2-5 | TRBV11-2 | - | CASSQTGTWGETQYF | TGTGCCAGCAGCCAAACCGGGACCTGGGGAGAGACCCAGTACTTC
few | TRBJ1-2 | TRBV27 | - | CASSGGANYGYTF | TGTGCCAGCAGTGGGGGAGCTAACTATGGCTACACCTTC
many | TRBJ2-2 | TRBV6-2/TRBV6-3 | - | CASRRDTNTGELFF | TGTGCCAGCAGACGGGACACGAACACCGGGGAGCTGTTTTTT
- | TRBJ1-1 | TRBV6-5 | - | CASSYSDTGNTEAFF | TGTGCCAGCAGTTACTCAGACACCGGGAACACTGAAGCTTTCTTT
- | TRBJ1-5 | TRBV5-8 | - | CASSLVAGAQPQHF | TGTGCCAGCAGCTTGGTGGCGGGGGCTCAGCCCCAGCATTTT
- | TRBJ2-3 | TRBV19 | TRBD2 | CASSTPPGLADTDTQYF | TGTGCCAGTAGTACCCCCCCGGGACTAGCGGACACAGATACGCAGTATTTT
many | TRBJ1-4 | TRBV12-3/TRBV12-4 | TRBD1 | CASSLIMGQGVSNEKLFF | TGTGCCAGCAGTTTAATTATGGGACAGGGGGTATCTAATGAAAAACTGTTTTTT
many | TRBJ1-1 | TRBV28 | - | CASSRTGGYTEAFF | TGTGCCAGCAGCCGAACGGGGGGCTACACTGAAGCTTTCTTT
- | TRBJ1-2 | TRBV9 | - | CASSVFQQGSSNYGYTF | TGTGCCAGCAGCGTCTTCCAACAGGGCTCCTCCAACTATGGCTACACCTTC
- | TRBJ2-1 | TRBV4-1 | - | CASSQQGEQFF | TGCGCCAGCAGCCAACAAGGTGAGCAGTTCTTC
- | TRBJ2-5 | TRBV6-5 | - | CASSPTFQEGRGETQYF | TGTGCCAGCAGCCCAACCTTCCAAGAGGGCCGGGGGGAGACCCAGTACTTC
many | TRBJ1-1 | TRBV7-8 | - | CASSLANEAFF | TGTGCCAGCAGCTTAGCGAATGAAGCTTTCTTT
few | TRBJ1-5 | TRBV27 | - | CASSTYQGESNQPQHF | TGTGCCAGCAGTACCTATCAGGGCGAGAGCAATCAGCCCCAGCATTTT
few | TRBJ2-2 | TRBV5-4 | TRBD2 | CASSTGTSGKGGELFF | TGTGCCAGCAGCACCGGGACTAGCGGGAAAGGCGGGGAGCTGTTTTTT
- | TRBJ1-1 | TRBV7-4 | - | CASSPEGRTEAFF | TGTGCCAGCAGCCCCGAAGGTCGTACTGAAGCTTTCTTT
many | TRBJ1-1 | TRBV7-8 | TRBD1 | CASSAGQGTNTEAFF | TGTGCCAGCAGCGCAGGACAGGGGACGAACACTGAAGCTTTCTTT
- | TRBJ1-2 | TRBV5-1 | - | CASTRGGAYGYTF | TGCGCCAGCACGCGGGGGGGCGCGTATGGCTACACCTTC